Each of the 16 T cell receptor beta chains below was sequenced from the same sample in a study of blood T cell repertoires in COVID-19. The protocol was immunoSEQ multiplex PCR, while the TCRdb copy is restricted to in-frame clones and leaves out a portion. Among 140,000 or so clones listed, around 91% were seen once. The sequencing sample was made of peripheral blood. The receptors shown here come from a woman between 55 and 75 years old with active COVID-19.

This chain links TRBV7-2 with TRBJ1-1; D may be TRBD1 (5 bases). The CDR3 is 14 residues long. Trimming pared 8 bases from V and 0 bases from J, leaving 13 bases between. Germline V gene sequence: CDR1 SGHTA, CDR2 FQGNSA. CDR3 DNA sequence: TGTGCCAGCTCGCTGGACACAATGAACACTGAAGCTTTCTTT. Translating gives CASSLDTMNTEAFF.

This sequence joins TRBV19 and TRBJ1-2, with a tentative D call TRBD1 (5 bases). CDR3 size: 15 residues. Trimming pared 4 bases from V and 8 bases from J, leaving 20 bases between. Germline V gene lookup returns CDR1 LNHDA and CDR2 SQIVND (reference sequence). Here the CDR3 reads CASSTQGAESVGYTF. CDR3 coding DNA: TGTGCCAGTAGTACTCAAGGGGCAGAATCTGTGGGCTACACCTTC.

The chain couples TRBV5-8 to TRBJ2-5; 8 positions match TRBD2. Per germline, CDR1 SGHTS and CDR2 YDEGEE. Trimming cost V 2 bases and J 4 bases; bases outside gene matches: 4. There are 14 residues in the CDR3. CDR3 in DNA: TGTGCCAGCAGCTTCGGACTAGCCGGAGAGACCCAGTACTTC. This gives the protein CASSFGLAGETQYF.

The count of this clone is one. No DNA is shown, since the ends of the CDR3 on it are uncertain; the CDR3 is the one TCRdb lists. This chain joins TRBV21-1 and TRBJ1-6. TRBV21-1 is a listed pseudogene. The CDR3 length equals 17 residues, ends included. The CDR3 protein is CASSLWGGGSYNSPLHF.

The DNA of the CDR3 is TGCGCCAGCAGCTGGGGCCCGCGGGGCTCTGGGGCCAACGTCCTGACTTTC. Its translation: CASSWGPRGSGANVLTF. The chain joins TRBV5-1 to TRBJ2-6; possible D gene TRBD2, 6 bases. Germline V gives CDR1 SGHRS, CDR2 YFSETQ. V was pared by 3 bases and J by 0 bases, with 13 bases between. The CDR3 length is 17 residues.

This chain links TRBV9 with TRBJ2-2; TRBD2 aligns across 10 bases. V shed 3 bases, J shed 2 bases, and the junction held 7 bases outside the gene matches. There are 17 residues in the CDR3. Germline V gives CDR1 SGDLS, CDR2 YYNGEE. The CDR3 sequence: CASSAVSSGSNTGELFF. CDR3 nucleotides: TGTGCCAGCAGCGCTGTTTCTAGCGGGAGTAACACCGGGGAGCTGTTTTTT.

This chain uses TRBV2 with TRBJ1-1, with D possibly being TRBD1 (6 bases). Germline V gene data show CDR1 as SNHLY and CDR2 as FYNNEI. V gave up 6 bases and J gave up 5 bases, with 16 bases separating them. CDR3 length: 14 residues. CDR3 nucleotide sequence: TGTGCCAGCAGCGCCCGGCGGGGGCAGACTGAAGCTTTCTTT. This translates into CASSARRGQTEAFF.

The chain uses TRBV7-8 and TRBJ2-7, with D perhaps TRBD2 (6 bases). CDR1 is SGHVS, CDR2 FQNEAQ, per germline. Deletions cut 1 base from V and 2 bases from J, with 15 bases between. The CDR3 runs to 16 residues. DNA of the CDR3: TGTGCCAGCAGCTTAGGGGCCCTAGGAGGGGCCTACGAGCAGTACTTC. Its translation is CASSLGALGGAYEQYF.

The chain joins TRBV28 to TRBJ2-2; TRBD1 matches at 10 bases. In germline, CDR1 is MDHEN, CDR2 SYDVKM. CDR3 length: 16 amino acids. The V and J ends lost 7 bases and 4 bases, in that order; junction bases with no gene match: 9. The CDR3: CASIHGTGVATGELFF. In nucleotides, the CDR3 is TGTGCCAGCATTCACGGGACAGGGGTGGCCACCGGGGAGCTGTTTTTT.

The rearrangement joins TRBV7-2 to TRBJ1-2, with D possibly matching TRBD1 (6 bases). V lost 5 bases, J lost 2 bases, and 12 bases lay in between. The CDR3 length is 14 residues. Germline V gives CDR1 SGHTA, CDR2 FQGNSA. The CDR3 nucleotides are TGTGCCAGCAGCCCGGACAGCCTCAACTATGGCTACACCTTC. Translated: CASSPDSLNYGYTF.

The chain's CDR3 is CASSQTGTSAYEQYF. CDR3 coding DNA: TGTGCCAGCAGTCAAACCGGGACTAGCGCTTACGAGCAGTACTTC. V usage is TRBV2 and J usage is TRBJ2-7; 10 bases are shared with TRBD2. The length of the CDR3 is 15 residues. The V gene end was trimmed by 5 bases and the J gene end by 4 bases; junction bases not matched to a gene: 8. Germline V gives CDR1 SNHLY, CDR2 FYNNEI.

The genes are TRBV6-6 and TRBJ1-5; unclear D gene. V was shortened by 6 bases and J by 4 bases, with 10 bases between the two germline ends. Germline V gene lookup returns CDR1 MNHNY and CDR2 SVGAGI (reference sequence). The CDR3 spans 13 residues. The CDR3 DNA reads TGTGCCAGCAGCGTGGCGGATAATCAGCCCCAGCATTTT. Translating it yields CASSVADNQPQHF.

V and J are TRBV19 and TRBJ2-1, with D tentatively TRBD2 (6 bases). Germline V CDR1 and CDR2: LNHDA, SQIVND (reference sequence). This CDR3 is built from 16 residues. The V end was cut by 7 bases, the J end by 1 base, with 17 bases between. CDR3 DNA sequence: TGTGCCAGTACTCCCGGGGCAGGGAGGTCCTACAATGAGCAGTTCTTC. Translation: CASTPGAGRSYNEQFF.

The DNA for the CDR3 is TGTGCCAGCAGCCGAAAGACTAGCGGAGCCTACGAGCAGTACTTC. It codes for CASSRKTSGAYEQYF. This chain links TRBV6-5 with TRBJ2-7; 9 bases are a match to TRBD2. The V and J ends lost 6 bases and 2 bases, in that order; junction bases with no gene match: 8. The germline gives CDR1 MNHEY, CDR2 SVGAGI. The CDR3 is 15 amino acids.

The chain joins TRBV5-6 to TRBJ1-4, with no clear D. This CDR3 is built from 12 residues. From germline, CDR1 is SGHDT and CDR2 YYEEEE. Trimming left V 2 bases short and J 7 bases short, with 6 bases between. Written as DNA, the CDR3 is TGTGCCAGCAGCTTACGGGGTGAAAAACTGTTTTTT. Amino acid sequence: CASSLRGEKLFF.

This chain connects TRBV7-9 to TRBJ2-7, with D perhaps TRBD2 (5 bases). The CDR3 covers 15 residues. Germline V CDR1 and CDR2: SEHNR, FQNEAQ (reference sequence). V was cut by 2 bases and J by 6 bases, with 17 bases left in between. The CDR3 sequence is CASSLWRQPGGEQYF. For the CDR3, the DNA is TGTGCCAGCAGCTTATGGCGGCAGCCCGGAGGCGAGCAGTACTTC. Together with reference TRBV7-9 and TRBJ2-7, the CDR3 gives the full variable domain: DTGVSQNPRHKITKRGQNVTFRCDPISEHNRLYWYRQTLGQGPEFLTYFQNEAQLEKSRLLSDRFSAERPKGSFSTLEIQRTEQGDSAMYLCASSLWRQPGGEQYFGPGTRLTVT.